The TCR beta chain described here comes from a study of CD8+ T cells in alopecia areata. Whole-study context: The study gave tofacitinib for 6 to 18 months, then 6 months off drug.

Whole-study findings and limits: Uncertainty remains about how baseline CD8+ expansion links to response, with one nonresponder.

There are 14 residues in the CDR3. Germline V gene data show CDR1 as SQVTM and CDR2 as ANQGSEA. V was pared by 3 bases and J by 2 bases, with 14 bases between. This clone was seen more than once but under ten times. The target antigen is unknown. Documented treatment: oral pan-JAK inhibitor, 5-10 mg twice daily. The authors extracted RNA and reverse transcribed it into cDNA as the sequencing template. Using immunoSEQ multiplex PCR, the repertoire was profiled, and TCRdb retains in-frame clones only, with some absent. Of 170,000 or so clones listed, about 60% were seen once; the top ten hold around 12%.

This chain connects TRBV29-1 to TRBJ2-7; D possibly corresponds to TRBD1 (7 bases). The material was CD8+ T cells sorted from blood, obtained at week 24, from a patient treated with tofacitinib. The TCR was taken from a human donor with alopecia areata. The CDR3 DNA reads TGCAGCGTTGAGGCCCAGGGGGAGGCCTACGAGCAGTACTTC. Its translation is CSVEAQGEAYEQYF.